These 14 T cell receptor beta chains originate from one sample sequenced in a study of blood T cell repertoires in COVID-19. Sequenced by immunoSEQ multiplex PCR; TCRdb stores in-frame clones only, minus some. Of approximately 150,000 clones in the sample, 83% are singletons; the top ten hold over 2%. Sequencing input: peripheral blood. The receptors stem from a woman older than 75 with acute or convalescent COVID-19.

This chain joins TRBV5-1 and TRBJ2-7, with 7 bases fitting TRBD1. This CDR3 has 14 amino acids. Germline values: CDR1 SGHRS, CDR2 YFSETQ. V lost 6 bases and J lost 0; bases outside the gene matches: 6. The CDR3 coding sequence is TGCGCCAGCACCTGGGGACAGACCTCCTACGAGCAGTACTTC. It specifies CASTWGQTSYEQYF.

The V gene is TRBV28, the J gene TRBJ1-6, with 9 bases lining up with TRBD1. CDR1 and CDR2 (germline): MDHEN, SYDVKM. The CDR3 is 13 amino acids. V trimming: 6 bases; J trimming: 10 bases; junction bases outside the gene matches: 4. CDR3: CASSRQGDSPLHF. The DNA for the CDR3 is TGTGCCAGCAGCCGACAGGGGGACTCACCCCTCCACTTT. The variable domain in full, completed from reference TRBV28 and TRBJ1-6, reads DVKVTQSSRYLVKRTGEKVFLECVQDMDHENMFWYRQDPGLGLRLIYFSYDVKMKEKGDIPEGYSVSREKKERFSLILESASTNQTSMYLCASSRQGDSPLHFGNGTRLTVT.

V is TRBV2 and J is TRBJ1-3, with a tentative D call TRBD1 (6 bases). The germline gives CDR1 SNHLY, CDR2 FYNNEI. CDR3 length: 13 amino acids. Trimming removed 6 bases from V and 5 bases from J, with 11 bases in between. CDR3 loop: CASRDSLRNTIYF. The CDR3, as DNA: TGTGCCAGCAGGGACAGTTTACGAAACACCATATATTTT.

CDR3 protein: CASSPATASNTEAFF. CDR3 coding DNA: TGTGCCAGCTCACCAGCGACAGCTTCGAACACTGAAGCTTTCTTT. The chain combines TRBV18 with TRBJ1-1, with D possibly matching TRBD1 (5 bases). Germline CDR1 and CDR2: KGHSH and LQKENI. CDR3 length equals 15 residues. Trimming pared 2 bases from V and 1 base from J, leaving 11 bases between.

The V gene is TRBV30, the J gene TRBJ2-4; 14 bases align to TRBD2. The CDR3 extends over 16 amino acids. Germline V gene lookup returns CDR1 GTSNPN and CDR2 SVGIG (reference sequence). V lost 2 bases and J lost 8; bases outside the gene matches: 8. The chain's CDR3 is CAWSPKGLAGVDIQYF. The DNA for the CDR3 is TGTGCCTGGAGTCCGAAGGGACTAGCGGGAGTGGACATTCAGTACTTC.

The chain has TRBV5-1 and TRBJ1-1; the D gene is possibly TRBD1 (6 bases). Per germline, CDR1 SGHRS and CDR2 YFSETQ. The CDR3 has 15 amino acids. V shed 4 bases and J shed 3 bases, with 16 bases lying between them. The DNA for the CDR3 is TGCGCCAGCAGCCGGTCAACAGGGTTTGACACTGAAGCTTTCTTT. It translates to CASSRSTGFDTEAFF.

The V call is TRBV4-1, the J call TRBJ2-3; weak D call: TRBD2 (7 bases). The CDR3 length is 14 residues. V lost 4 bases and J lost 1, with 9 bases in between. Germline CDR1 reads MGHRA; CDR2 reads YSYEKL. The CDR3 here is CASSPGGRTDTQYF. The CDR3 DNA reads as TGCGCCAGCAGCCCCGGGGGGCGCACAGATACGCAGTATTTT.

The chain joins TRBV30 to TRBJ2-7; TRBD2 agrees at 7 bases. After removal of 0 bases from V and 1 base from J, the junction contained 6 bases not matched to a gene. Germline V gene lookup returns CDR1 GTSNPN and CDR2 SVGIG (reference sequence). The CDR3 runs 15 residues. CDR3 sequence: CAWSVGGSLSYEQYF. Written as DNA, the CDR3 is TGTGCCTGGAGTGTAGGCGGGAGTTTGTCCTACGAGCAGTACTTC.

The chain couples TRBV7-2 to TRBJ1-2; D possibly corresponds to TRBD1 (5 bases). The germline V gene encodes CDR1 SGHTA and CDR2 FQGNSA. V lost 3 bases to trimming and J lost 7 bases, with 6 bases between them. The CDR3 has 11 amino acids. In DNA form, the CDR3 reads TGTGCCAGCAGCTTGGGGCGTGGCTACACCTTC. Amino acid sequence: CASSLGRGYTF.

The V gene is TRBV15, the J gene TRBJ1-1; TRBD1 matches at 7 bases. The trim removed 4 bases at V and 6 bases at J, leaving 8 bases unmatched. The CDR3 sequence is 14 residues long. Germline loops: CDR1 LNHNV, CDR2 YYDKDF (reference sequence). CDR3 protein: CATSTDRVLPEAFF. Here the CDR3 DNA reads TGTGCCACCAGCACAGACAGGGTACTTCCTGAAGCTTTCTTT.

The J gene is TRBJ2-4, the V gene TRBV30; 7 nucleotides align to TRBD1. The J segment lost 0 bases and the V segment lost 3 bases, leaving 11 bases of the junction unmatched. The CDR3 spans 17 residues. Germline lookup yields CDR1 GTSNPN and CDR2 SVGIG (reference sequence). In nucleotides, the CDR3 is TGTGCCTGGAGCGGAAAACAGGGGACACTAGCCAAAAACATTCAGTACTTC. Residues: CAWSGKQGTLAKNIQYF.

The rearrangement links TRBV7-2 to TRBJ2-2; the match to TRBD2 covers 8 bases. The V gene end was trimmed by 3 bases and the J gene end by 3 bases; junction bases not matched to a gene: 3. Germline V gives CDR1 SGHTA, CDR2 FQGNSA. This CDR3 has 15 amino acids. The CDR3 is CASSFSGMDTGELFF. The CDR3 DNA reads TGTGCCAGCAGCTTTAGCGGGATGGACACCGGGGAGCTGTTTTTT.

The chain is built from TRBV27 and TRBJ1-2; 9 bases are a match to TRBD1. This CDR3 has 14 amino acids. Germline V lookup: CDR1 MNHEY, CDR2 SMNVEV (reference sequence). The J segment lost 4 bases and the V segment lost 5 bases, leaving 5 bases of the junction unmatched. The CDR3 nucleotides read TGTGCCAGCAGTACAGGGGGCAGCGGCTATGGCTACACCTTC. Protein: CASSTGGSGYGYTF.

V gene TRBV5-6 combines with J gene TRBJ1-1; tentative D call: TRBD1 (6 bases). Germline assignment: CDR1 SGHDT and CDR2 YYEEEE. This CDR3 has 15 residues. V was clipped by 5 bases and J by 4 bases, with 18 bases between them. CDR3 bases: TGTGCCAGCAGTCCGAGGCGGGGGCAGGGCACTGAAGCTTTCTTT. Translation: CASSPRRGQGTEAFF.